The 18 T cell receptor beta chains reported below all come from one sample, sequenced in a study of OX40 agonist ivuxolimab in advanced cancers. The method behind the library was the immunoSEQ multiplex PCR assay. TCRdb limited this immuneACCESS table to in-frame rearrangements with V and J called. A share of clones is missing; checked studies link under half to unresolved V genes, and the rest is unexplained. In this sample the table shows approximately 55,000 clones, about 90% of which occur a single time. The top ten hold around 16% of the sample. This specimen consisted of CD4+ or CD8+ T cells sorted from blood, obtained in a trial of the OX40 agonist ivuxolimab. These receptors were obtained from an adult with an advanced solid tumor such as melanoma, head and neck, liver or kidney cancer.

This clone is a singleton in its sample. The chain couples TRBV11-2 to TRBJ2-3, with 7 bases fitting TRBD1. CDR1 is SGHAT and CDR2 is FQNNGV in the germline V gene. This CDR3 has 16 amino acids. V was pared by 6 bases and J by 1 base, with 10 bases of the junction left unmatched. The CDR3 bases are TGTGCCAGCAGTCCCGGACAGGCAGAACGCACAGATACGCAGTATTTT. It codes for CASSPGQAERTDTQYF.

The chain links TRBV4-2 to TRBJ2-5; no reliable D call. This CDR3 contains 15 residues. From germline, CDR1 is LGHNA and CDR2 YNFKEQ. Trimming stripped 0 bases from V and 1 base from J, with 9 bases between. CDR3 region: CASSQDWPLQETQYF. In DNA, the CDR3 is TGTGCCAGCAGCCAAGATTGGCCCCTCCAAGAGACCCAGTACTTC.

The chain is built from TRBV19 and TRBJ2-1, with D hard to call. The germline gives CDR1 LNHDA, CDR2 SQIVND (reference sequence). This CDR3 region has 15 residues. With 6 bases removed from V and 0 bases from J, the gap between germline ends came to 12 bases. The chain's CDR3 is CASSRVLSSYNEQFF. The CDR3 DNA reads TGTGCCAGTAGCCGAGTCCTAAGCTCCTACAATGAGCAGTTCTTC.

The V call is TRBV7-9, the J call TRBJ2-4, with TRBD1 matching over 7 bases. Germline CDR1 is SEHNR and CDR2 is FQNEAQ (reference sequence). V lost 5 bases, J lost 0 bases, and 7 bases stayed unmatched. The CDR3 is made up of 16 amino acids. This CDR3 reads CASSRGGGGAKNIQYF. The CDR3 DNA reads TGTGCCAGCAGCAGAGGGGGCGGTGGAGCCAAAAACATTCAGTACTTC.

This clone was observed once. V gene TRBV18 combines with J gene TRBJ2-1, with TRBD2 matching 9 bases. Trimming at V came to 1 base and at J to 3 bases, leaving 1 base not matched to a gene. The CDR3 runs 15 residues. Germline lookup yields CDR1 KGHSH and CDR2 LQKENI. CDR3 nucleotide sequence: TGTGCCAGCTCACCACTAGCGGGAGTCTACAATGAGCAGTTCTTC. Translating it yields CASSPLAGVYNEQFF.

The V and J genes are TRBV11-2 and TRBJ1-2; D is perhaps TRBD1 (5 bases). Trimming took 5 bases from V and 8 from J, leaving 18 bases between them. The CDR3 totals 14 residues. Germline CDR1 is SGHAT and CDR2 is FQNNGV. The CDR3 loop is CASSPGTLGGGYTF. The DNA for the CDR3 is TGTGCCAGCAGCCCCGGGACCCTCGGAGGCGGCTACACCTTC.

The DNA for the CDR3 is TGCGCCAGCAGCCAAATATCGGAACGGTCTACGGGAGTTCAAGAGACCCAGTACTTC. Translated: CASSQISERSTGVQETQYF. This chain connects TRBV4-1 to TRBJ2-5, with D maybe TRBD2 (6 bases). The CDR3 has 19 residues. V lost 2 bases and J 2 bases, leaving 24 bases between the germline ends. Germline CDR1 MGHRA, CDR2 YSYEKL.

The chain uses TRBV29-1 and TRBJ1-4; D is perhaps TRBD1 (5 bases). The CDR3 has 13 residues. Trimming took off 4 bases at V and 3 bases at J, with 9 bases between the two ends. The germline gives CDR1 SQVTM, CDR2 ANQGSEA. The CDR3 region has the DNA TGCAGCGTTGTCGGAGGGGCTAATGAAAAACTGTTTTTT. Its translation: CSVVGGANEKLFF. Full variable domain (missing parts from reference TRBV29-1 and TRBJ1-4): SAVISQKPSRDICQRGTSLTIQCQVDSQVTMMFWYRQQPGQSLTLIATANQGSEATYESGFVIDKFPISRPNLTFSTLTVSNMSPEDSSIYLCSVVGGANEKLFFGSGTQLSVL.

The chain carries TRBV4-2 and TRBJ2-7, with D unresolved. Germline CDR1 LGHNA, CDR2 YNFKEQ. V was cut by 5 bases and J by 3 bases, with 5 bases left in between. This CDR3 has 11 residues. The CDR3 coding sequence is TGTGCCAGCAGCTTGGACTACGAGCAGTACTTC. As protein: CASSLDYEQYF.

About this clone itself: Other DNA sequences in the same sample also yield this CDR3. The genes are TRBV5-1 and TRBJ2-3; D tentatively reads TRBD1 or TRBD2 (5 bases each). Germline values: CDR1 SGHRS, CDR2 YFSETQ. The CDR3 is made up of 14 amino acids. The germline V and J ends were trimmed by 8 bases and 6 bases, with 19 bases remaining between them. In DNA, the CDR3 is TGCGCCAGTAGCGCCTCTCAAAGGGGTGATACGCAGTATTTT. It encodes CASSASQRGDTQYF.

CDR3 sequence (DNA): TGTGCCAGCTCATTTACAGGGGATCAGCCCCAGCATTTT. This encodes CASSFTGDQPQHF. The chain is built from TRBV18 and TRBJ1-5, with TRBD1 matching 7 bases. CDR3 size: 13 residues. With V trimmed by 5 bases and J by 5 bases, 3 bases remained unmatched. The germline V gene has CDR1 KGHSH and CDR2 LQKENI.

The chain is built from TRBV30 and TRBJ1-2, with D tentatively TRBD1 (5 bases). The V and J ends lost 7 bases and 3 bases respectively, with 9 bases between them. The CDR3 runs 11 residues. Germline values: CDR1 GTSNPN, CDR2 SVGIG (reference sequence). CDR3 bases: TGTGCCTCAACAGGATACTATGGCTACACCTTC. Translation gives CASTGYYGYTF.

V and J are TRBV2 and TRBJ2-5; no definite D call. The CDR3 has 14 amino acids. The ends were cut back, 7 bases at V and 0 bases at J, with 12 bases in the middle. CDR1 is SNHLY and CDR2 is FYNNEI in the germline V gene. The CDR3 loop is CASTRMSDQETQYF. Written as DNA, the CDR3 is TGTGCCAGCACCCGAATGAGCGACCAAGAGACCCAGTACTTC.

This chain links TRBV5-1 with TRBJ1-6; D may be TRBD1 (6 bases). This CDR3 has 13 residues. V lost 5 bases, J lost 7 bases, and 10 bases lay in between. CDR1 and CDR2 (germline): SGHRS, YFSETQ. CDR3: CASSRQENSPLHF. The CDR3 DNA reads as TGCGCCAGCAGTAGACAGGAGAATTCACCCCTCCACTTT.

The V and J genes are TRBV19 and TRBJ2-6; TRBD1 matches at 7 bases. Per germline, CDR1 LNHDA and CDR2 SQIVND (reference sequence). V gave up 5 bases and J gave up 0 bases; unmatched junction bases: 7. This CDR3 region has 17 residues. The chain's CDR3 is CASSFRDRVSGANVLTF. CDR3 sequence (DNA): TGTGCCAGTAGTTTCCGAGACAGGGTCTCTGGGGCCAACGTCCTGACTTTC.

The rearrangement joins TRBV5-1 to TRBJ2-3; D call uncertain. V dropped 1 base and J dropped 6 bases, with 12 bases sitting between them. This CDR3 is 14 amino acids long. Germline values: CDR1 SGHRS, CDR2 YFSETQ. This chain's CDR3 is CASSLTPASDTQYF. The CDR3 DNA reads as TGCGCCAGCAGCTTGACCCCCGCTTCGGATACGCAGTATTTT.

This chain uses TRBV18 with TRBJ2-1, with TRBD1 matching over 9 bases. Trimming took 0 bases from V and 9 from J; bases not matched to a gene: 6. Germline V gives CDR1 KGHSH, CDR2 LQKENI. The CDR3 totals 15 residues. CDR3 nucleotide sequence: TGTGCCAGCTCACCACCGGGACAGGGATTTACTGAGCAGTTCTTC. Its protein product is CASSPPGQGFTEQFF. The entire variable domain, with the rest obtained from reference TRBV18 and TRBJ2-1, is as follows: NAGVMQNPRHLVRRRGQEARLRCSPMKGHSHVYWYRQLPEEGLKFMVYLQKENIIDESGMPKERFSAEFPKEGPSILRIQQVVRGDSAAYFCASSPPGQGFTEQFFGPGTRLTVL.

This chain links TRBV28 with TRBJ2-7; the match to TRBD2 covers 14 bases. The CDR3 runs to 18 residues. V gave up 7 bases and J gave up 4 bases; unmatched junction bases: 15. Germline-derived CDR1 and CDR2 are MDHEN and SYDVKM. The CDR3 region has the DNA TGTGCCAGCACCCATGGGGGACTAGCGGGAGAACCGAGGTACGAGCAGTACTTC. As protein: CASTHGGLAGEPRYEQYF.